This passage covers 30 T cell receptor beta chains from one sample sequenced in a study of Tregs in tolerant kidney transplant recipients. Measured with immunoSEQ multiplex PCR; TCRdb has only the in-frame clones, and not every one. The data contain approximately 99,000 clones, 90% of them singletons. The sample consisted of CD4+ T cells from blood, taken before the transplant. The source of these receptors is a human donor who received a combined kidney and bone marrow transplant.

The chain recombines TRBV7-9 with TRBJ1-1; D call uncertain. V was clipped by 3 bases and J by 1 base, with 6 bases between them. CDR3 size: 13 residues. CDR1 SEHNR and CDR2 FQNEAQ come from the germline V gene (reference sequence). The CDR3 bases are TGTGCCAGCAGCTTCGCGGCGAACACTGAAGCTTTCTTT. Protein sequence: CASSFAANTEAFF.

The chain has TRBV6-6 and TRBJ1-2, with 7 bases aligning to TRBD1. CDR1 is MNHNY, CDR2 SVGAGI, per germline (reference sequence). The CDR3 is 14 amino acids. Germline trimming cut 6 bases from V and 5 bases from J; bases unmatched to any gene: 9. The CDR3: CASRTHRGQYGYTF. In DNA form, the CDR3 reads TGTGCCAGCAGGACACACAGGGGACAGTATGGCTACACCTTC.

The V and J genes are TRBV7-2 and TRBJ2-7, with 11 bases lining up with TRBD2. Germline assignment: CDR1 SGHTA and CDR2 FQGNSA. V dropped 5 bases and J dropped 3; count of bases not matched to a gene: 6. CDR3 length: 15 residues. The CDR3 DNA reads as TGTGCCAGCAGCATCGGACTAGCGGGCGACTACGAGCAGTACTTC. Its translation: CASSIGLAGDYEQYF. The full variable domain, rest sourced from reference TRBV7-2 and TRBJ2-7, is GAGVSQSPSNKVTEKGKDVELRCDPISGHTALYWYRQSLGQGLEFLIYFQGNSAPDKSGLPSDRFSAERTGGSVSTLTIQRTQQEDSAVYLCASSIGLAGDYEQYFGPGTRLTVT.

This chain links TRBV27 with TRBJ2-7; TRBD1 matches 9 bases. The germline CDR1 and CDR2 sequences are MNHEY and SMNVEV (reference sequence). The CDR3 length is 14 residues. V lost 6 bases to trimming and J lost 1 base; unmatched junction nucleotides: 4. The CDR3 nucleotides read TGTGCCAGCAGCCTGGACAGGGGATCCTACGAGCAGTACTTC. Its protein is CASSLDRGSYEQYF.

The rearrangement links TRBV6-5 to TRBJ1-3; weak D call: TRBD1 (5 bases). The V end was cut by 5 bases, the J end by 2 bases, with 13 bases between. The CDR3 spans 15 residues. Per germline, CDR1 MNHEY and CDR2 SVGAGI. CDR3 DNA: TGTGCCAGCAGTCGAACGGGGGATACTGGAAACACCATATATTTT. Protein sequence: CASSRTGDTGNTIYF.

In nucleotides, the CDR3 is TGCAGCGCTGCCCGTGCAGGGGCCACCTACGAGCAGTACTTC. Protein: CSAARAGATYEQYF. The chain has TRBV29-1 and TRBJ2-7, with D possibly matching TRBD1 (6 bases). Germline V gene lookup returns CDR1 SQVTM and CDR2 ANQGSEA. Trimming removed 7 bases from V and 2 bases from J, with 18 bases in between. The CDR3 is 14 amino acids.

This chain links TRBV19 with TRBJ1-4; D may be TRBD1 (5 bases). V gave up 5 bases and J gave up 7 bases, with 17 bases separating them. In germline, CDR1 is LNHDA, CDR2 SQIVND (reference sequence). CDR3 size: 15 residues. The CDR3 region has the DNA TGTGCCAGTAGTCCCCCCGCGGGGGTGGGTGAAAAACTGTTTTTT. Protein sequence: CASSPPAGVGEKLFF.

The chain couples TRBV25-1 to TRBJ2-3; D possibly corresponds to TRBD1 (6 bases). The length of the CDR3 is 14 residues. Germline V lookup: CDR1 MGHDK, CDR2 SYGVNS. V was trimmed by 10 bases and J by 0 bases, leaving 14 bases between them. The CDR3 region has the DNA TGTGCCACCGCCCGGACAGCTAGCACAGATACGCAGTATTTT. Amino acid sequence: CATARTASTDTQYF.

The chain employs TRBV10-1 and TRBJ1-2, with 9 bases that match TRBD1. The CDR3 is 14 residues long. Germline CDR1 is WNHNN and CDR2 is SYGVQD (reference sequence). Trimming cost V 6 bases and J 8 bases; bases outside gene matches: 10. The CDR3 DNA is TGCGCCAGCAGGAAGGGGGACAGGGATTTGGGCTACACCTTC. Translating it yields CASRKGDRDLGYTF.

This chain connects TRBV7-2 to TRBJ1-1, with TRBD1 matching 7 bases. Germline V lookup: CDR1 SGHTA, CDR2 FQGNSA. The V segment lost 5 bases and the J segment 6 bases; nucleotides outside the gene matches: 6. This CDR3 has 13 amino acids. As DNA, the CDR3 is TGTGCCAGCAGCACCCTCAGGGGGGCTGAAGCTTTCTTT. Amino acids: CASSTLRGAEAFF. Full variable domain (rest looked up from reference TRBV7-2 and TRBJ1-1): GAGVSQSPSNKVTEKGKDVELRCDPISGHTALYWYRQSLGQGLEFLIYFQGNSAPDKSGLPSDRFSAERTGGSVSTLTIQRTQQEDSAVYLCASSTLRGAEAFFGQGTRLTVV.

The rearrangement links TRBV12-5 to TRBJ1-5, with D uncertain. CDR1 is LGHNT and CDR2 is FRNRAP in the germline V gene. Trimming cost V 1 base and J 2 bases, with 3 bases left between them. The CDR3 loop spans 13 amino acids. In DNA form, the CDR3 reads TGTGCTAGTGGTTTGGCGGGCAATCAGCCCCAGCATTTT. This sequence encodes CASGLAGNQPQHF.

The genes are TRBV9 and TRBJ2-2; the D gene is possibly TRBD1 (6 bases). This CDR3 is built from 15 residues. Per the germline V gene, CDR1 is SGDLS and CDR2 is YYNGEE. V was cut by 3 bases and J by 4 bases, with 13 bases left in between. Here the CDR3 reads CASSAGTPGTGELFF. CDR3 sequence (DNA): TGTGCCAGCAGCGCAGGGACACCGGGCACCGGGGAGCTGTTTTTT.

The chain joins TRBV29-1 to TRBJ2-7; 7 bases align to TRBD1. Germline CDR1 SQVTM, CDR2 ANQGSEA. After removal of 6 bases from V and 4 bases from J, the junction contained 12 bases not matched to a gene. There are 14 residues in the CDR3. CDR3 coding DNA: TGCAGCGTCGGCGGACAGGATGATGGGTACGAGCAGTACTTC. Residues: CSVGGQDDGYEQYF.

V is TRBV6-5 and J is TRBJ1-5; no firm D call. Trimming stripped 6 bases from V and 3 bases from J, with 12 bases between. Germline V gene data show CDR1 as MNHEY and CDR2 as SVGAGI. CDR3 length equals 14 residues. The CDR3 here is CASREGYLNQPQHF. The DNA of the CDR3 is TGTGCCAGCAGGGAGGGCTACCTCAATCAGCCCCAGCATTTT.

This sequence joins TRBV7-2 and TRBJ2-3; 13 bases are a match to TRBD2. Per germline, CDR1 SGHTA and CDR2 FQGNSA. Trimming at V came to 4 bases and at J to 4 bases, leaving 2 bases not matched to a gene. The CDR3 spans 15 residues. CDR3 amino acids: CASSSGLAGADTQYF. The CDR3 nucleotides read TGTGCCAGCAGCTCCGGACTAGCGGGAGCAGATACGCAGTATTTT.

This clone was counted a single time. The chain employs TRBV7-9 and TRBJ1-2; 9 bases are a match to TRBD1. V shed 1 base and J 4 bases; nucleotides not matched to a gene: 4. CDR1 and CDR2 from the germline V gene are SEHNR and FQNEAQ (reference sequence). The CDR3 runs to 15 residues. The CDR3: CASSLGTGDPYGYTF. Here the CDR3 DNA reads TGTGCCAGCAGCTTAGGGACAGGGGACCCCTATGGCTACACCTTC.

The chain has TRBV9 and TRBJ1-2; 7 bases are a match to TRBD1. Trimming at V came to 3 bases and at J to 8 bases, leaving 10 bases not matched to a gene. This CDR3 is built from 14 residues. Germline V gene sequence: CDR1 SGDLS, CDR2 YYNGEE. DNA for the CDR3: TGTGCCAGCAGCGCCGACAGGGCGGTGGGCGGCTACACCTTC. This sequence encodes CASSADRAVGGYTF.

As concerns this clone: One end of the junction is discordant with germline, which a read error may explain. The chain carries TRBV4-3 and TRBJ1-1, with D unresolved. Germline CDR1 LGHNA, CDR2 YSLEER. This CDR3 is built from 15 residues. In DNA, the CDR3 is TGCGCCAGCAGCCAAGATCGCGTTTCGGGGTACCACGCTCTCTTT. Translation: CASSQDRVSGYHALF.

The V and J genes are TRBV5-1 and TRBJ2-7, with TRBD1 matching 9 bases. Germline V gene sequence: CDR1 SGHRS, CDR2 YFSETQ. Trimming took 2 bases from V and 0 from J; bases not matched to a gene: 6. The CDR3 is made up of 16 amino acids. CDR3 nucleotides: TGCGCCAGCAGCTTCCCGGGACAGGGAAACTCCTACGAGCAGTACTTC. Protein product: CASSFPGQGNSYEQYF.

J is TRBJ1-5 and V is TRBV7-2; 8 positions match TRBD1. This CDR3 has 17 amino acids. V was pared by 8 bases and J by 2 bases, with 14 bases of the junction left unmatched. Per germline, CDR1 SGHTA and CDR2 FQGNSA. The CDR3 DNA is TGTGCCAGCGGACCAAGGGCCGGGACAGGTCGCAATCAGCCCCAGCATTTT. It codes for CASGPRAGTGRNQPQHF. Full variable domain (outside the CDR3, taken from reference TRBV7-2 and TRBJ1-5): GAGVSQSPSNKVTEKGKDVELRCDPISGHTALYWYRQSLGQGLEFLIYFQGNSAPDKSGLPSDRFSAERTGGSVSTLTIQRTQQEDSAVYLCASGPRAGTGRNQPQHFGDGTRLSIL.

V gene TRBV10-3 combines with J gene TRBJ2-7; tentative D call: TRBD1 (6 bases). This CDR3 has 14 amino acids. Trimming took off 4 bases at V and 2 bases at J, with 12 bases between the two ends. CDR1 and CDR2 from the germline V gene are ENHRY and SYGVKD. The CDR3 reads CAISGTGLPYEQYF. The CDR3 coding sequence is TGTGCCATCAGTGGAACAGGGTTACCCTACGAGCAGTACTTC.

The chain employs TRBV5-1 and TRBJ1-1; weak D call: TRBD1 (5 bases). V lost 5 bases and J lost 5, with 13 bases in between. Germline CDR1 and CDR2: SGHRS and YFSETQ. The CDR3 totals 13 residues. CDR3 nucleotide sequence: TGCGCCAGCAGACAACTCGGGGGTACTGAAGCTTTCTTT. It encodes CASRQLGGTEAFF. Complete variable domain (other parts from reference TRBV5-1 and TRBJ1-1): KAGVTQTPRYLIKTRGQQVTLSCSPISGHRSVSWYQQTPGQGLQFLFEYFSETQRNKGNFPGRFSGRQFSNSRSEMNVSTLELGDSALYLCASRQLGGTEAFFGQGTRLTVV.

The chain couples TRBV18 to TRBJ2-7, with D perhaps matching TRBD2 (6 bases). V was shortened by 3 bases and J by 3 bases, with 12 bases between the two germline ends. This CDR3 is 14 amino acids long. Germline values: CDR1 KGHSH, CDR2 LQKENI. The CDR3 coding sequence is TGTGCCAGCTCACCGGGACTTACCATCTACGAGCAGTACTTC. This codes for CASSPGLTIYEQYF.

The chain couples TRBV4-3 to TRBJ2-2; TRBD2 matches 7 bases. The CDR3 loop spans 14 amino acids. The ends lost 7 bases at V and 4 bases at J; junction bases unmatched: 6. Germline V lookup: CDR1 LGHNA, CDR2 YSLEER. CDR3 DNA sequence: TGCGCCAGCACCCCCGGGAGGCTCACCGGGGAGCTGTTTTTT. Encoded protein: CASTPGRLTGELFF.

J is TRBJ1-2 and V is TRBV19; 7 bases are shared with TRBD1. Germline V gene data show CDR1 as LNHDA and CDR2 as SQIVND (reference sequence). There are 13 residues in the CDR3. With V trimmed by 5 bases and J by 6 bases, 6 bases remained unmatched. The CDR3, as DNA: TGTGCCAGTAGTCCAAGACAGGGTGATGGCTACACCTTC. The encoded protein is CASSPRQGDGYTF.

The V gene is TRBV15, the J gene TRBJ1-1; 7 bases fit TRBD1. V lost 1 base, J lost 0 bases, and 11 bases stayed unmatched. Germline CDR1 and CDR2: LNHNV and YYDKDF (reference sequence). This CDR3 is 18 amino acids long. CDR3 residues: CATSRADWLQGMNTEAFF. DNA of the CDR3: TGTGCCACCAGCAGAGCCGACTGGTTACAGGGGATGAACACTGAAGCTTTCTTT. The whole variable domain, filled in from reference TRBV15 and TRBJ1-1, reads DAMVIQNPRYQVTQFGKPVTLSCSQTLNHNVMYWYQQKSSQAPKLLFHYYDKDFNNEADTPDNFQSRRPNTSFCFLDIRSPGLGDTAMYLCATSRADWLQGMNTEAFFGQGTRLTVV.

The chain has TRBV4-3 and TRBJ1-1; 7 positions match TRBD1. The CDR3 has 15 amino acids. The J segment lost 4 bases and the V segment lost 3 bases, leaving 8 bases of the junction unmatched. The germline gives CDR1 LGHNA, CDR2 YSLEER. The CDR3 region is CASSQERGLGTEAFF. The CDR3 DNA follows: TGCGCCAGCAGCCAGGAGAGGGGGCTCGGCACTGAAGCTTTCTTT.

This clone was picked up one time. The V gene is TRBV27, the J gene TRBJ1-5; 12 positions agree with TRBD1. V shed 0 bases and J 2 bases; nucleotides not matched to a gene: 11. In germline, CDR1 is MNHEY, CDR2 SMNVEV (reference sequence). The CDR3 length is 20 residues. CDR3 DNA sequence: TGTGCCAGCAGTTTATCCGCGCCGGGACAGGGGGCGCGCGGCAATCAGCCCCAGCATTTT. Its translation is CASSLSAPGQGARGNQPQHF.

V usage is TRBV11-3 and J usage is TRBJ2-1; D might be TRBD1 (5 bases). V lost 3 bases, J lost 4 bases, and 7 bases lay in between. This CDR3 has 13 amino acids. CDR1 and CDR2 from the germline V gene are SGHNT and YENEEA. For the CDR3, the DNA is TGTGCCAGCAGCTTGGGGCGGTACAATGAGCAGTTCTTC. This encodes CASSLGRYNEQFF.

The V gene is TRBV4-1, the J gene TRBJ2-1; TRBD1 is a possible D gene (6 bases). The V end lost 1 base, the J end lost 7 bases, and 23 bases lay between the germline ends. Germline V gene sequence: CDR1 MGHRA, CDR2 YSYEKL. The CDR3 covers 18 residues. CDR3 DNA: TGCGCCAGCAGCCAAGGGGGGCCCTGGGGATGGAGGAGGAATGAGCAGTTCTTC. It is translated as CASSQGGPWGWRRNEQFF.